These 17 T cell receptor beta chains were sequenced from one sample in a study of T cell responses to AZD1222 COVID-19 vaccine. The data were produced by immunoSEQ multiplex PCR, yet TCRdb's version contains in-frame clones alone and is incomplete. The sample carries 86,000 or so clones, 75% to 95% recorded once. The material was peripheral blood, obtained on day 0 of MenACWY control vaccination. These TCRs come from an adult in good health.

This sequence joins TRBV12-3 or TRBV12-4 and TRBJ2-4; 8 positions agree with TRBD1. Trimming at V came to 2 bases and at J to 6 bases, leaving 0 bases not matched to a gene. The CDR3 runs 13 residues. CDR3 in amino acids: CASSLTGGNIQYF. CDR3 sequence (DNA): TGTGCCAGCAGTTTAACAGGGGGAAACATTCAGTACTTC.

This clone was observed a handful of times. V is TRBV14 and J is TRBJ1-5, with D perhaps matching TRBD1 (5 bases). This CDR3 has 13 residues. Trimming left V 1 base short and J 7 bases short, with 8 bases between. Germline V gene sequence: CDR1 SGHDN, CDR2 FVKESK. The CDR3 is CASSQAGLQPQHF. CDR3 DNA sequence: TGTGCCAGCAGCCAAGCAGGGTTACAGCCCCAGCATTTT.

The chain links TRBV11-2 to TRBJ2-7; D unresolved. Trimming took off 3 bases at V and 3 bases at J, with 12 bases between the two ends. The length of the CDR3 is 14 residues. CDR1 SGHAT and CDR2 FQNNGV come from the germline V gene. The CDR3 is CASSFRASHYEQYF. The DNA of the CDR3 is TGTGCCAGCAGCTTCCGGGCCTCCCACTACGAGCAGTACTTC.

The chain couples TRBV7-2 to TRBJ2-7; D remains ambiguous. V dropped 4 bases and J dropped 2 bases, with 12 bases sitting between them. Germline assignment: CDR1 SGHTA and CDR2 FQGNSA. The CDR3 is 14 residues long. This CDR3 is CASSSGYKTYEQYF. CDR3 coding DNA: TGTGCCAGCAGCTCAGGATACAAAACCTACGAGCAGTACTTC.

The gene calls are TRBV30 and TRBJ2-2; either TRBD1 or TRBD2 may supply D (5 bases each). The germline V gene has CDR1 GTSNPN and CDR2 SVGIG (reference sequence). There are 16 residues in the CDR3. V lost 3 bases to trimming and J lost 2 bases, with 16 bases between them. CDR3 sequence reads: CAWSKLGRVNTGELFF. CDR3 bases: TGTGCCTGGAGCAAATTGGGACGGGTAAACACCGGGGAGCTGTTTTTT.

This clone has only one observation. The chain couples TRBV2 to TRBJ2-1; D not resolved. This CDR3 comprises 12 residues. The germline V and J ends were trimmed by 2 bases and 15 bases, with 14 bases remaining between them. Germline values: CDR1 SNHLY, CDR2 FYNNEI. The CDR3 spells CASSESARGGFF. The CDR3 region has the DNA TGTGCCAGCAGTGAATCGGCCCGAGGTGGGTTCTTC.

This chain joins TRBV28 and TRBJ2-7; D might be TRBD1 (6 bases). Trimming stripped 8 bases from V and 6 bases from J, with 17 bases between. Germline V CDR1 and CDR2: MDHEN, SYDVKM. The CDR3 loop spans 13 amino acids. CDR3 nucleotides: TGTGCCAGCCGCCCCCCTGCAGGGGCCGAGCAGTACTTC. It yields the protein CASRPPAGAEQYF.

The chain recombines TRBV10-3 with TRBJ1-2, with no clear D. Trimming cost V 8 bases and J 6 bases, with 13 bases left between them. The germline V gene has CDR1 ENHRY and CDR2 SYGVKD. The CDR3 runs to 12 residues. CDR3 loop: CAISRNEHGYTF. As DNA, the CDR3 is TGTGCCATCTCGAGGAATGAACATGGCTACACCTTC.

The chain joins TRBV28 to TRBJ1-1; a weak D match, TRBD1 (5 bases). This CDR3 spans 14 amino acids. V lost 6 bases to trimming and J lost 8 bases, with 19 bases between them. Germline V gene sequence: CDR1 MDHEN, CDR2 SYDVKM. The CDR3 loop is CASRRGEGRREAFF. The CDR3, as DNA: TGTGCCAGCAGGCGGGGGGAGGGTCGTCGAGAAGCTTTCTTT.

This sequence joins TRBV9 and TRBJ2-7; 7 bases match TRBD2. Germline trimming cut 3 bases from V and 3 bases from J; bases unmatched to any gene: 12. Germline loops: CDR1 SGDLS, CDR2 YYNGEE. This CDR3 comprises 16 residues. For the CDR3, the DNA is TGTGCCAGCAGCGCAGCGGGAAATGCAGGGATCTACGAGCAGTACTTC. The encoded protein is CASSAAGNAGIYEQYF. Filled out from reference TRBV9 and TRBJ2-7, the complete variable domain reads DSGVTQTPKHLITATGQRVTLRCSPRSGDLSVYWYQQSLDQGLQFLIQYYNGEERAKGNILERFSAQQFPDLHSELNLSSLELGDSALYFCASSAAGNAGIYEQYFGPGTRLTVT.

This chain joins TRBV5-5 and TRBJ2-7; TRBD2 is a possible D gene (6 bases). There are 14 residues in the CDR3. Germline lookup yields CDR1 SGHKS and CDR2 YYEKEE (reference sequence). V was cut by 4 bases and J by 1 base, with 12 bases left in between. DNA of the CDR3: TGTGCCAGCAGCCTCCCGGGGGTTTCCTACGAGCAGTACTTC. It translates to CASSLPGVSYEQYF.

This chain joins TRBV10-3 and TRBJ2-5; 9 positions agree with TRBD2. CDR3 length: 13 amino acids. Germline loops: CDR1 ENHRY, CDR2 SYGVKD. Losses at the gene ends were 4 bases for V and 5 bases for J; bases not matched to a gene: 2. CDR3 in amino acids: CAISAGLAETQYF. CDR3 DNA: TGTGCCATCAGTGCAGGACTAGCGGAGACCCAGTACTTC.

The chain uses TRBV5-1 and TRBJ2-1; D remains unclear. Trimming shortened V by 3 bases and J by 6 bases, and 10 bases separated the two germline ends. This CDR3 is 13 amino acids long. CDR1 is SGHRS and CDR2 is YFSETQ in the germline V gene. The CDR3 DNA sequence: TGCGCCAGCAGCTCGAACTATGCCAATGAGCAGTTCTTC. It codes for CASSSNYANEQFF.

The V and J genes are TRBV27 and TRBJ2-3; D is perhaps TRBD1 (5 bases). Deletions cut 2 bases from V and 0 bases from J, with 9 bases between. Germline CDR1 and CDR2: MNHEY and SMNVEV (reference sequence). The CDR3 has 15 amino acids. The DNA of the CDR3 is TGTGCCAGCAGTTTAAAGGGGTACAGCACAGATACGCAGTATTTT. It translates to CASSLKGYSTDTQYF.

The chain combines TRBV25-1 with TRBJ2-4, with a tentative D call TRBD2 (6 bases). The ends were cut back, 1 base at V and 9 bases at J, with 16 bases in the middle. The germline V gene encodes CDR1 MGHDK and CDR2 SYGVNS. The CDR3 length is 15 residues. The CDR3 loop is CASSESGPKGGIQYF. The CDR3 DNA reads TGTGCCAGCAGTGAATCGGGACCAAAGGGAGGCATTCAGTACTTC.

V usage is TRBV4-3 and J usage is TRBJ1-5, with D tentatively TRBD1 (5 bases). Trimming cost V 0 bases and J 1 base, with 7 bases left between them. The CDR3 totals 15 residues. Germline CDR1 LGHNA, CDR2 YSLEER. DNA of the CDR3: TGCGCCAGCAGCCAAGATACAGGAAGCAATCAGCCCCAGCATTTT. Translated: CASSQDTGSNQPQHF.

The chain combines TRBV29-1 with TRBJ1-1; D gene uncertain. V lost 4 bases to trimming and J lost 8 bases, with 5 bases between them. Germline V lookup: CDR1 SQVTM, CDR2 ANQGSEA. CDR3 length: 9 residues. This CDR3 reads CSVGPEAFF. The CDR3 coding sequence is TGCAGCGTTGGGCCCGAAGCTTTCTTT.